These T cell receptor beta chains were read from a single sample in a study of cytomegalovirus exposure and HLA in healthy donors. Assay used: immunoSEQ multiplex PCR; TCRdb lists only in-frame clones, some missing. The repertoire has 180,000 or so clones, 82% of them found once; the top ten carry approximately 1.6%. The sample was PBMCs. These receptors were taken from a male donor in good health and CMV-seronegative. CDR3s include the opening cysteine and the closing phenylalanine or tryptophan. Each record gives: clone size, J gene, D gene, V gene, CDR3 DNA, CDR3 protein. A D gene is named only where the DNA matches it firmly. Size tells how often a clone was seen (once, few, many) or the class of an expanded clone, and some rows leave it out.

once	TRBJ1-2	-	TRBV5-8	TGTGCCAGCAGCTTGGCTCCGGTTAACTATGGCTACACCTTC	CASSLAPVNYGYTF
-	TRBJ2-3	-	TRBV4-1	TGCGCCAGCAGGTCCGTCCTAGGGGCAGATACGCAGTATTTT	CASRSVLGADTQYF
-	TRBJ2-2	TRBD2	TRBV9	TGTGCCAGCAGCGTAGCGGGGGGTGGGGAGCTGTTTTTT	CASSVAGGGELFF
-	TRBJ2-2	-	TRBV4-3	TGCGCCAGCAGCCTCGGCGGAAGTATCACCGGGGAGCTGTTTTTT	CASSLGGSITGELFF
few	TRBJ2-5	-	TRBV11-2	TGTGCCAGCAGTACTAGCAGAAGGCTAGAGACCCAGTACTTC	CASSTSRRLETQYF
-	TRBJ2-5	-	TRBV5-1	TGCGCCAGCAGCCCGGGACTTCAAGAGACCCAGTACTTC	CASSPGLQETQYF
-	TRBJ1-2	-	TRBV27	TGTGCCAGCAGCCCCGGGGACGGGAGGGGCTACACCTTC	CASSPGDGRGYTF
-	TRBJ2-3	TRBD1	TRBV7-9	TGTTCCAGCAGCTCAGGCCAGGGGACAGGGAGCACAGATACGCAGTATTTT	CSSSSGQGTGSTDTQYF
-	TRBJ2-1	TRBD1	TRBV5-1	TGCGCCAGCAGCGGAGCCCCGACAGGGGGGAGTAATGAGCAGTTCTTC	CASSGAPTGGSNEQFF
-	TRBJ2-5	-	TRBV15	TGTGCCACCAGCAGAGACCTTAAGGAGGAGACCCAGTACTTC	CATSRDLKEETQYF
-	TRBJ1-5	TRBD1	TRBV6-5	TGTGCCAAAGACGGGACAGGGGATCAGCCCCAGCATTTT	CAKDGTGDQPQHF
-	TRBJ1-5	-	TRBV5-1	TGCGCCAGCAGCTCGGGACCAGGACTACCGCCCCAGCATTTT	CASSSGPGLPPQHF
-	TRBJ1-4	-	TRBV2	TGTGCCAGCAGTGGCCTCGAGGGGGGGCCAGGGGAAAAACTGTTTTTT	CASSGLEGGPGEKLFF
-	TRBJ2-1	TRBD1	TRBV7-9	TGTTCCAGCAGCCCCCCAGGGGGCCGCTCCTACAATGAGCAGTTCTTC	CSSSPPGGRSYNEQFF
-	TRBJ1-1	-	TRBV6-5	TGTGCCAGCAGCCCGTGGGGGGGCATGAACACTGAAGCTTTCTTT	CASSPWGGMNTEAFF
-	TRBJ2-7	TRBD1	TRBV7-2	TGTGCCAGCAGCCGTCGGGACAGATCCTACGAGCAGTACTTC	CASSRRDRSYEQYF
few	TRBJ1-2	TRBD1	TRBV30	TGTGCCTGGAGCACTCCGGGACAGGCCTACACCTTC	CAWSTPGQAYTF
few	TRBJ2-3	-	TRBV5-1	TGCGCCAGCAGCTTGGCCTCGGGTTATACAGATACGCAGTATTTT	CASSLASGYTDTQYF